This T cell receptor beta chain was recorded in a study of cytomegalovirus exposure and HLA in healthy donors. After removal of 1 base from V and 5 bases from J, the junction contained 9 bases not matched to a gene. This CDR3 spans 16 amino acids. The germline V gene has CDR1 SEHNR and CDR2 FQNEAQ (reference sequence). Use of 60 Vbeta and 13 Jbeta primers characterized the PCR. Some clones are missing from TCRdb's copy, which holds only in-frame ones; the method was immunoSEQ multiplex PCR. The sample carries about 190,000 clones, approximately 75% recorded once. The receptor's source is a man aged 30 to 39 in good health and CMV-seropositive. The chain recombines TRBV7-9 with TRBJ2-7, with 9 bases lining up with TRBD1. The sample was PBMCs. The CDR3 DNA reads TGTGCCAGCAGCTTAGTTCCGGGACAGGGAGGAAACGAGCAGTACTTC. Encoded protein: CASSLVPGQGGNEQYF.